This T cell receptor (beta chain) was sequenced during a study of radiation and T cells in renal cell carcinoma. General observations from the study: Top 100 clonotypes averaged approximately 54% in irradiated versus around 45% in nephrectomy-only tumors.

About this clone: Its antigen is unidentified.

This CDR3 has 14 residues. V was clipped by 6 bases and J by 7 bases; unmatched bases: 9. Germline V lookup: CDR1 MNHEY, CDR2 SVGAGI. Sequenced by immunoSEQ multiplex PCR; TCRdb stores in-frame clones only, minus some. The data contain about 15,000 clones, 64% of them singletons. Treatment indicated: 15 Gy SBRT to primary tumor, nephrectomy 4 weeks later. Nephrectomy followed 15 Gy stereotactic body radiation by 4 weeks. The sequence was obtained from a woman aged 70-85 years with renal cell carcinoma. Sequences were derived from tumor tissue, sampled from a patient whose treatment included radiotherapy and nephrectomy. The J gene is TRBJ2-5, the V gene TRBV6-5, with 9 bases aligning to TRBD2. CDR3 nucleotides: TGTGCCAGCAGCCCGGGACTAGCTGAGGGGACCCAGTACTTC. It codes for CASSPGLAEGTQYF.